The 23 T cell receptor beta chains reported below all come from one sample, sequenced in a study of cytomegalovirus exposure and HLA in healthy donors. The PCR contained 60 Vbeta and 13 Jbeta primers. The repertoire was sequenced with immunoSEQ multiplex PCR; TCRdb's copy has only in-frame clones and lacks some. This sample's clone table lists around 140,000 clones. The sequencing sample was made of PBMCs. These receptors all stem from a woman between 18 and 29 years old in good health and CMV-seronegative.

This chain joins TRBV25-1 and TRBJ2-1, with TRBD2 matching over 7 bases. Germline values: CDR1 MGHDK, CDR2 SYGVNS. The J segment lost 5 bases and the V segment lost 4 bases, leaving 8 bases of the junction unmatched. The CDR3 spans 15 residues. CDR3 bases: TGTGCCAGCAGTGGAAGGACTAGTATCCACAATGAGCAGTTCTTC. Its translation is CASSGRTSIHNEQFF.

The rearrangement joins TRBV5-1 to TRBJ2-3; 9 nucleotides match TRBD2. The V gene end was trimmed by 1 base and the J gene end by 3 bases; junction bases not matched to a gene: 9. In germline, CDR1 is SGHRS, CDR2 YFSETQ. The CDR3 has 17 residues. Here the CDR3 DNA reads TGCGCCAGCAGCTTGAGACTAGCGGAAGGAGGGACAGATACGCAGTATTTT. Protein: CASSLRLAEGGTDTQYF.

The chain has TRBV5-1 and TRBJ2-3; possibly TRBD2 for D (5 bases). V was cut by 4 bases and J by 1 base, with 16 bases left in between. The germline V gene has CDR1 SGHRS and CDR2 YFSETQ. The CDR3 is made up of 16 amino acids. CDR3 in amino acids: CASSPEASGGTDTQYF. The CDR3 coding sequence is TGCGCCAGCAGCCCGGAGGCTTCCGGGGGCACAGATACGCAGTATTTT.

The chain employs TRBV2 and TRBJ1-5, with 10 bases aligning to TRBD1. Losses at the gene ends were 6 bases for V and 6 bases for J; bases not matched to a gene: 5. The germline V gene encodes CDR1 SNHLY and CDR2 FYNNEI. CDR3 length: 14 residues. The CDR3: CASRGTGDVQPQHF. The CDR3 DNA reads as TGTGCCAGCAGGGGGACAGGGGATGTTCAGCCCCAGCATTTT.

In DNA, the CDR3 is TGCGCCAGCAGCCAAGATCCTGACGGGGATACTGAAGCTTTCTTT. This sequence encodes CASSQDPDGDTEAFF. This chain joins TRBV4-1 and TRBJ1-1; D is undetermined. Germline CDR1 MGHRA, CDR2 YSYEKL. The CDR3 length is 15 residues. V gave up 0 bases and J gave up 5 bases, with 13 bases separating them.

The chain uses TRBV2 and TRBJ1-1; D is unclear. This CDR3 spans 13 amino acids. CDR1 is SNHLY and CDR2 is FYNNEI in the germline V gene. Trimming took 4 bases from V and 4 from J, leaving 10 bases between them. The CDR3 here is CASSAYRGTEAFF. The CDR3 DNA reads TGTGCCAGCAGTGCCTACCGGGGCACTGAAGCTTTCTTT.

The chain uses TRBV6-1 and TRBJ2-1; the match to TRBD2 covers 10 bases. The length of the CDR3 is 15 residues. From germline, CDR1 is MNHNS and CDR2 SASEGT. V was pared by 3 bases and J by 9 bases, with 8 bases of the junction left unmatched. The CDR3 region has the DNA TGTGCCAGCAGTGACTCTAGCGGGAGAATGGGTGAGCAGTTCTTC. Residues: CASSDSSGRMGEQFF.

The chain couples TRBV5-1 to TRBJ2-1; 11 nucleotides align to TRBD2. Germline V CDR1 and CDR2: SGHRS, YFSETQ. The CDR3 sequence is 15 residues long. The trim removed 4 bases at V and 6 bases at J, leaving 6 bases unmatched. The CDR3 region is CASSPIAGGSNEQFF. The CDR3 region has the DNA TGCGCCAGCAGCCCTATAGCGGGAGGGTCCAATGAGCAGTTCTTC.

The V gene is TRBV27, the J gene TRBJ2-3, with TRBD2 matching 8 bases. J gave up 2 bases and V 0 bases, and 1 base lay outside the gene matches. The germline V gene encodes CDR1 MNHEY and CDR2 SMNVEV (reference sequence). The CDR3 is made up of 15 amino acids. CDR3 in amino acids: CASSLSSGTTDTQYF. The CDR3 DNA reads TGTGCCAGCAGTTTATCTAGCGGGACCACAGATACGCAGTATTTT.

The chain combines TRBV6-1 with TRBJ2-7; D is undetermined. This CDR3 spans 14 amino acids. Per germline, CDR1 MNHNS and CDR2 SASEGT. The V end lost 5 bases, the J end lost 2 bases, and 13 bases lay between the germline ends. CDR3 nucleotides: TGTGCCAGCAGTCGAACGGAGTTTACCTACGAGCAGTACGTC. As protein: CASSRTEFTYEQYV.

Worth noting for this clone: Other DNA sequences in the sample encode the same CDR3. The V and J genes are TRBV5-4 and TRBJ1-1; no reliable D call. The CDR3 is made up of 12 amino acids. Germline V gives CDR1 SGHNT, CDR2 YYREEE (reference sequence). V was pared by 2 bases and J by 7 bases, with 9 bases between. The CDR3 DNA reads as TGTGCCAGCAGCTTAACGGGGTTTGAAGCTTTCTTT. Amino acids: CASSLTGFEAFF.

The chain is built from TRBV10-3 and TRBJ2-7; 9 bases are shared with TRBD1. The CDR3 consists of 16 residues. V trimming: 4 bases; J trimming: 2 bases; junction bases outside the gene matches: 9. Germline V gene sequence: CDR1 ENHRY, CDR2 SYGVKD. The CDR3 sequence: CAISGAGTGRAYEQYF. CDR3 sequence (DNA): TGTGCCATCAGTGGAGCCGGGACAGGGAGGGCCTACGAGCAGTACTTC.

The chain combines TRBV7-8 with TRBJ2-5; 7 nucleotides line up with TRBD2. V lost 7 bases to trimming and J lost 5 bases; unmatched junction nucleotides: 13. This CDR3 comprises 15 residues. Germline V gene lookup returns CDR1 SGHVS and CDR2 FQNEAQ. The CDR3 region is CASTPLAAGVETQYF. The CDR3 nucleotides are TGTGCCAGCACCCCGCTGGCTGCGGGGGTCGAGACCCAGTACTTC.

Concerning this clone itself: A junction boundary mismatches the germline segment, possibly from a read error. J is TRBJ2-5 and V is TRBV7-7, with TRBD1 as a possible D gene (5 bases). The CDR3 is made up of 14 amino acids. From germline, CDR1 is SSHAT and CDR2 FNYEAQ (reference sequence). The CDR3 protein is CASSKDIVQETQYF. The CDR3 bases are TGTGCTAGCAGCAAGGACATTGTACAAGAGACCCAGTACTTC.

This chain uses TRBV5-4 with TRBJ2-4, with D perhaps TRBD1 (6 bases). The CDR3 totals 15 residues. In germline, CDR1 is SGHNT, CDR2 YYREEE (reference sequence). V was cut by 4 bases and J by 7 bases, with 18 bases left in between. CDR3 nucleotides: TGTGCCAGCAGCCCAGAGGGGGTCGAGTGGAACATTCAGTACTTC. Its protein product is CASSPEGVEWNIQYF.

The genes are TRBV6-4 and TRBJ2-2, with D possibly being TRBD1 (6 bases). CDR3 length equals 17 residues. The V and J ends lost 0 bases and 3 bases respectively, with 14 bases between them. CDR1 is MRHNA and CDR2 is SNTAGT in the germline V gene. CDR3 in amino acids: CASSDSSVKGDTGELFF. In nucleotides, the CDR3 is TGTGCCAGCAGTGACTCGAGCGTCAAGGGGGACACCGGGGAGCTGTTTTTT.

The V call is TRBV5-3, the J call TRBJ2-7; D not certain. TRBV5-3 is annotated as an ORF whose role is uncertain. Trimming pared 2 bases from V and 3 bases from J, leaving 6 bases between. The CDR3 is 12 amino acids. The CDR3 sequence is CARSLHDYEQYV. CDR3 nucleotide sequence: TGTGCCAGAAGCTTACATGACTACGAGCAGTACGTC.

This sequence joins TRBV29-1 and TRBJ2-1, with D possibly being TRBD2 (6 bases). The length of the CDR3 is 11 residues. Germline V gene data show CDR1 as SQVTM and CDR2 as ANQGSEA. Trimming removed 6 bases at V and 3 bases at J, with 6 bases between. CDR3 coding DNA: TGCAGCGTGCGGGGCTACAATGAGCAGTTCTTC. Translation gives CSVRGYNEQFF.

V and J are TRBV6-1 and TRBJ2-7, with 8 bases lining up with TRBD1. The J segment lost 5 bases and the V segment lost 7 bases, leaving 7 bases of the junction unmatched. From germline, CDR1 is MNHNS and CDR2 SASEGT. This CDR3 has 13 residues. The chain's CDR3 is CASTRAGGDEQYF. CDR3 nucleotide sequence: TGTGCCAGCACAAGGGCAGGGGGCGACGAGCAGTACTTC.

The V call is TRBV9, the J call TRBJ2-3; the D is unclear. This CDR3 contains 16 residues. Trimming removed 0 bases at V and 3 bases at J, with 14 bases between. Germline CDR1 is SGDLS and CDR2 is YYNGEE. The chain's CDR3 is CASSVGVGPTTDTQYF. The CDR3 nucleotides read TGTGCCAGCAGCGTAGGGGTTGGTCCGACAACAGATACGCAGTATTTT.

The chain has TRBV5-1 and TRBJ2-5, with 9 bases lining up with TRBD2. Trimming at V came to 1 base and at J to 2 bases, leaving 3 bases not matched to a gene. Germline CDR1 is SGHRS and CDR2 is YFSETQ. The length of the CDR3 is 15 residues. DNA of the CDR3: TGCGCCAGCAGCTTGAGCGGGAGGCAACAAGAGACCCAGTACTTC. Amino acids: CASSLSGRQQETQYF.

The chain links TRBV6-1 to TRBJ1-5, with TRBD1 matching over 7 bases. Germline CDR1 MNHNS, CDR2 SASEGT. CDR3 length equals 13 residues. Germline trimming cut 10 bases from V and 5 bases from J; bases unmatched to any gene: 8. CDR3 region: CAIGQGGYQPQHF. The CDR3 region has the DNA TGTGCCATAGGGCAAGGGGGCTATCAGCCCCAGCATTTT.

V is TRBV6-5 and J is TRBJ2-2; 8 nucleotides agree with TRBD1. The V gene end was trimmed by 4 bases and the J gene end by 1 base; junction bases not matched to a gene: 2. Germline lookup yields CDR1 MNHEY and CDR2 SVGAGI. CDR3 length equals 15 residues. The CDR3 protein is CASSLDRVNTGELFF. CDR3 DNA sequence: TGTGCCAGCAGTTTGGACAGGGTGAACACCGGGGAGCTGTTTTTT.